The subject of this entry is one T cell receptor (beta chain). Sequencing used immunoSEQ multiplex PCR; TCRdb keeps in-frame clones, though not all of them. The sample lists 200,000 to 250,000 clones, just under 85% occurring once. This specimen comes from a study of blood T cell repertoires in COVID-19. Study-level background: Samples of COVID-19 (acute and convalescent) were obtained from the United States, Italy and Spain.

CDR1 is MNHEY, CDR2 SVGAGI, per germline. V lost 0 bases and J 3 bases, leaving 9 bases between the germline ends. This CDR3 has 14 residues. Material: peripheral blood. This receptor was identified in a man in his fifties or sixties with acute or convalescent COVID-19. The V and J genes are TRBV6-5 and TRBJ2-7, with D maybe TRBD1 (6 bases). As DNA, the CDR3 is TGTGCCAGCAGTTACTCCGGGACACACTACGAGCAGTACTTC. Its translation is CASSYSGTHYEQYF.